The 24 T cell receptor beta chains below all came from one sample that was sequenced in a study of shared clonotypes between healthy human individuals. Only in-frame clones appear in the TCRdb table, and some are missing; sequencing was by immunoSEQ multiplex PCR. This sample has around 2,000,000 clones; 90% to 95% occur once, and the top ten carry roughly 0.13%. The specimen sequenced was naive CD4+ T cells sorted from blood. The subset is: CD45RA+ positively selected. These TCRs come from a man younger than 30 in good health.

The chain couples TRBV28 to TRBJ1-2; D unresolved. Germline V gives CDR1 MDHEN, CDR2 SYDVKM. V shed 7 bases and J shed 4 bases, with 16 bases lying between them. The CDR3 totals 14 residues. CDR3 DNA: TGTGCCAGCACCCGGGCAGGATCCTTCTATGGCTACACCTTC. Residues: CASTRAGSFYGYTF.

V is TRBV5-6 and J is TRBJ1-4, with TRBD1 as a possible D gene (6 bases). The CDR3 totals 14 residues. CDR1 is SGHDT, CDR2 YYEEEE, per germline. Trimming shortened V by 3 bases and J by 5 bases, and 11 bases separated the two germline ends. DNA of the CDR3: TGTGCCAGCAGCTGGACAGCCGGGAATGAAAAACTGTTTTTT. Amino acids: CASSWTAGNEKLFF.

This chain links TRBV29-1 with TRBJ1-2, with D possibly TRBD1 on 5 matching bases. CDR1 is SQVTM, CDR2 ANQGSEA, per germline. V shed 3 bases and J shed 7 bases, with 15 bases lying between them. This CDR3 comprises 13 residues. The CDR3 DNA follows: TGCAGCGTTGATGGGGGTCCCATTTCTGGCTACACCTTC. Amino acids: CSVDGGPISGYTF.

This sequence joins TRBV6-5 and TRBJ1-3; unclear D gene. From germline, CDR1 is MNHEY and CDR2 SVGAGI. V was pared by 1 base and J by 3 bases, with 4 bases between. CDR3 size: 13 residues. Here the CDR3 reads CASSYLYGNTIYF. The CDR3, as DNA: TGTGCCAGCAGTTACTTATATGGAAACACCATATATTTT.

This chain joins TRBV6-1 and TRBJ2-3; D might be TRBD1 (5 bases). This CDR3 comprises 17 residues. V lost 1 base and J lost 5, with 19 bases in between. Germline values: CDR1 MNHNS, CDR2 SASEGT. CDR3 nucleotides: TGTGCCAGCAGTGAAGGCACCCTAGGCAGGGCCAAAGATACGCAGTATTTT. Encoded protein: CASSEGTLGRAKDTQYF.

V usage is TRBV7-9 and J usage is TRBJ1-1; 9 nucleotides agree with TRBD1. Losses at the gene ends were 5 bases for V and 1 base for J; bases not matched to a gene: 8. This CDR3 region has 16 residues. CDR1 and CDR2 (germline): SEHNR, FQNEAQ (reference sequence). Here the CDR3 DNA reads TGTGCCAGCAGCCTGGGACAGGGAAAATCGAACACTGAAGCTTTCTTT. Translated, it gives CASSLGQGKSNTEAFF.

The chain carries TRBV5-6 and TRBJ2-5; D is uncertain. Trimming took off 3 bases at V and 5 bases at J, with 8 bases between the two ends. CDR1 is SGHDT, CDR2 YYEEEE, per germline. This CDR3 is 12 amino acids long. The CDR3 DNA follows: TGTGCCAGCAGCTATACCCGCGAGACCCAGTACTTC. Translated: CASSYTRETQYF.

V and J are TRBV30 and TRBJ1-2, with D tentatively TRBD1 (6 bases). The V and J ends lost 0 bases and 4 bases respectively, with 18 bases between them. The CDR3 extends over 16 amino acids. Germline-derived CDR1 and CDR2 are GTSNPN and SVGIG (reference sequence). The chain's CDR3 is CAWSVMGGARPYGYTF. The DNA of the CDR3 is TGTGCCTGGAGTGTAATGGGGGGCGCGAGGCCCTATGGCTACACCTTC.

CDR3 nucleotide sequence: TGTGCCAGTTCTAAATCGCAGACCTACGAGCAGTACTTC. Amino acids: CASSKSQTYEQYF. This chain uses TRBV19 with TRBJ2-7, with unresolved D. The CDR3 covers 13 residues. The germline gives CDR1 LNHDA, CDR2 SQIVND (reference sequence). V was clipped by 8 bases and J by 2 bases, with 13 bases between them.

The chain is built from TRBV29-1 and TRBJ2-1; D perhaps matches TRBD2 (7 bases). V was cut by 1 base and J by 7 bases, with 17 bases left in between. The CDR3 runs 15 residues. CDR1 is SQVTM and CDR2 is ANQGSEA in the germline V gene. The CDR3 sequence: CSVEVARGAGNEQFF. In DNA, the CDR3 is TGCAGCGTTGAAGTCGCCCGGGGGGCTGGGAATGAGCAGTTCTTC.

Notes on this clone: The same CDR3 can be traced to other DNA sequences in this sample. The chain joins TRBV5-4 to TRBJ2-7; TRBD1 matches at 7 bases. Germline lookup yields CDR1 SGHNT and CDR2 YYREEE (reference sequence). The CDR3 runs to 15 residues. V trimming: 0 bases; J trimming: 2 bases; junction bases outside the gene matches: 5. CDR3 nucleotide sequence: TGTGCCAGCAGCTTGGGGGGACAGAGCACCTACGAGCAGTACTTC. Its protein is CASSLGGQSTYEQYF. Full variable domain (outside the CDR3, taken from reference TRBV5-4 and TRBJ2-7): ETGVTQSPTHLIKTRGQQVTLRCSSQSGHNTVSWYQQALGQGPQFIFQYYREEENGRGNFPPRFSGLQFPNYSSELNVNALELDDSALYLCASSLGGQSTYEQYFGPGTRLTVT.

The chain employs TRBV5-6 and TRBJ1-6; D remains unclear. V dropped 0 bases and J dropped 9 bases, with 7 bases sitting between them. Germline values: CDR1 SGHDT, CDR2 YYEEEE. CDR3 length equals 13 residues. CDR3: CASSLGKTSPLHF. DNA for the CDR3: TGTGCCAGCAGCTTGGGCAAAACTTCACCCCTCCACTTT. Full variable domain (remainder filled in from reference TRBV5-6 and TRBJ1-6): DAGVTQSPTHLIKTRGQQVTLRCSPKSGHDTVSWYQQALGQGPQFIFQYYEEEERQRGNFPDRFSGHQFPNYSSELNVNALLLGDSALYLCASSLGKTSPLHFGNGTRLTVT.

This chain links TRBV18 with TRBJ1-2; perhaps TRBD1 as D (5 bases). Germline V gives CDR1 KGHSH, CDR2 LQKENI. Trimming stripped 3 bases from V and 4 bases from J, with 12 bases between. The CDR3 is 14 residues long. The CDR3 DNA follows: TGTGCCAGCTCACCGAATGGGGCGGTCTATGGCTACACCTTC. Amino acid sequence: CASSPNGAVYGYTF.

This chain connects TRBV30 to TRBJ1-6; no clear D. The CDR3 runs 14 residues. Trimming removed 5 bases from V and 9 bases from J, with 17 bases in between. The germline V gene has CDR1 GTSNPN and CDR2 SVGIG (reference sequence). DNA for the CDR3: TGTGCCTGGGAAGACACCGGGTTGGGTTCACCCCTCCACTTT. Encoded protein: CAWEDTGLGSPLHF.

The CDR3 bases are TGTGCCAGCAGAAACGCTGGGGGGATTTCCTACGAGCAGTACTTC. It codes for CASRNAGGISYEQYF. V usage is TRBV6-1 and J usage is TRBJ2-7; possible D gene TRBD2, 6 bases. Trimming pared 6 bases from V and 1 base from J, leaving 16 bases between. Germline CDR1 is MNHNS and CDR2 is SASEGT. This CDR3 spans 15 amino acids.

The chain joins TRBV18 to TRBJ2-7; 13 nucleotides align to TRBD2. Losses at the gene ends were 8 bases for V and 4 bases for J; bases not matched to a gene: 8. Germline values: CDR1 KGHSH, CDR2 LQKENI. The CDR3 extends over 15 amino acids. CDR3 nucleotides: TGTGCCAGCATCGGGACTAGCGGGACCAGGTACGAGCAGTACTTC. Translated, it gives CASIGTSGTRYEQYF.

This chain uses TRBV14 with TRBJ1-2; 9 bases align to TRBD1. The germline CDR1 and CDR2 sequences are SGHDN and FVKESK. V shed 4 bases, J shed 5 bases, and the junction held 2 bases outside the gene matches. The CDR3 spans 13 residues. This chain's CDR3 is CASSPGTGYGYTF. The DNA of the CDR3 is TGTGCCAGCAGCCCCGGGACAGGGTATGGCTACACCTTC.

The CDR3 loop reads CASSYQGPVNEQFF. Written as DNA, the CDR3 is TGTGCCAGCAGTTACCAGGGACCCGTGAATGAGCAGTTCTTC. This chain uses TRBV6-6 with TRBJ2-1, with D perhaps TRBD1 or TRBD2 (5 bases each). From germline, CDR1 is MNHNY and CDR2 SVGAGI (reference sequence). Trimming took off 2 bases at V and 7 bases at J, with 12 bases between the two ends. The CDR3 spans 14 residues.

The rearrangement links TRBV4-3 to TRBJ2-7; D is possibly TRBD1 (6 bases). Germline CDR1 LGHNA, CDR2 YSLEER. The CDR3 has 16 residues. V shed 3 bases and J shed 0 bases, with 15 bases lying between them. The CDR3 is CASSQVGRTDSYEQYF. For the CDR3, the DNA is TGCGCCAGCAGCCAGGTGGGACGGACAGACTCCTACGAGCAGTACTTC.

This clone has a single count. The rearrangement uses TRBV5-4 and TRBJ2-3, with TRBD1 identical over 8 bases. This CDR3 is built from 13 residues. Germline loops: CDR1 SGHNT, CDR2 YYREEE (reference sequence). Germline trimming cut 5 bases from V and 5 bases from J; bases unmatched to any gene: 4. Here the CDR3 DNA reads TGTGCCAGCAGTTCGGACAGGGTAGATACGCAGTATTTT. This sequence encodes CASSSDRVDTQYF.

CDR3 in DNA: TGTGCCATCAGTGACACCCCCCCGACAATAACCGTGGGCAATGAGCAGTTCTTC. It codes for CAISDTPPTITVGNEQFF. The chain joins TRBV10-3 to TRBJ2-1; no definite D call. The V gene lost 3 bases and the J gene lost 6 bases, with 24 bases spanning the gap. The CDR3 loop spans 18 amino acids. The V gene's germline CDR1 is ENHRY and CDR2 SYGVKD.

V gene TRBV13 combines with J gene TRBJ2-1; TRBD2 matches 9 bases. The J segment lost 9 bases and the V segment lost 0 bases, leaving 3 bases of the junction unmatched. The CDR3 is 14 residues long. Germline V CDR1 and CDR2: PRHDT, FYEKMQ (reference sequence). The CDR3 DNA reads TGTGCCAGCAGCTTAGGTCTAGCGGGGTCTGAGCAGTTCTTC. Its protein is CASSLGLAGSEQFF.

This chain's CDR3 is CASSRGYNQPQHF. CDR3 bases: TGTGCCAGTAGTAGGGGGTACAATCAGCCCCAGCATTTT. The chain uses TRBV19 and TRBJ1-5, with D possibly matching TRBD1 (5 bases). This CDR3 comprises 13 residues. V dropped 4 bases and J dropped 3 bases, with 7 bases sitting between them. Germline assignment: CDR1 LNHDA and CDR2 SQIVND (reference sequence).

In nucleotides, the CDR3 is TGCAGCGTTGAAGACGGGGACAGGGTGTCTGAAGCTTTCTTT. Translated, it gives CSVEDGDRVSEAFF. The rearrangement links TRBV29-1 to TRBJ1-1, with 9 nucleotides matching TRBD1. Germline CDR1 is SQVTM and CDR2 is ANQGSEA. CDR3 size: 14 residues. The trim removed 0 bases at V and 6 bases at J, leaving 5 bases unmatched.